The TCR beta chain under discussion was sequenced for a study of spatial heterogeneity in lung cancer. The CDR3 is 15 amino acids. Trimming removed 4 bases at V and 4 bases at J, with 15 bases between. Germline CDR1 reads SGDLS; CDR2 reads YYNGEE. This clonotype was observed many times. The time point denotes: sample taken at primary tumor resection. TCRdb ran MiXCR on the 5' RACE reads and lists one entry per CDR3 protein. The data contain about 35,000 distinct CDR3 sequences, 3% to 3.5% of them singletons. The chain employs TRBV9 and TRBJ1-3; possibly TRBD1 for D (6 bases). This clonotype was obtained from a male donor with early-stage non-small cell lung cancer. The material was normal lung tissue next to the tumor, obtained at surgery. CDR3 sequence (DNA): TGTGCCAGCAGCATTCCCGGGACACAAGGAAACACCATATATTTT. Translation: CASSIPGTQGNTIYF.